This passage covers 21 T cell receptor beta chains from one sample sequenced in a study of cytomegalovirus exposure and HLA in healthy donors. 13 Jbeta primers and 60 Vbeta primers were used for the PCR. Produced via immunoSEQ multiplex PCR; TCRdb's table is partial and in-frame only. The sample carries some 150,000 clones, around three fifths recorded once. Sequenced input: PBMCs. All receptors come from a woman under 40 in good health and CMV-seropositive.

The gene calls are TRBV6-1 and TRBJ2-7, with D tentatively TRBD2 (6 bases). CDR1 and CDR2 (germline): MNHNS, SASEGT. Trimming removed 6 bases at V and 0 bases at J, with 15 bases between. The CDR3 is 15 amino acids. The CDR3: CASRRGGTDSYEQYF. CDR3 bases: TGTGCCAGCAGAAGAGGCGGGACCGACTCCTACGAGCAGTACTTC.

The J gene is TRBJ2-5, the V gene TRBV2; D may be TRBD1 (5 bases). Per germline, CDR1 SNHLY and CDR2 FYNNEI. The CDR3 is made up of 14 amino acids. V lost 4 bases and J 2 bases, leaving 11 bases between the germline ends. CDR3 loop: CASSARQRQETQYF. The CDR3 coding sequence is TGTGCCAGCAGTGCCCGACAGCGTCAAGAGACCCAGTACTTC. The full variable domain, with the rest looked up from reference TRBV2 and TRBJ2-5, is EPEVTQTPSHQVTQMGQEVILRCVPISNHLYFYWYRQILGQKVEFLVSFYNNEISEKSEIFDDQFSVERPDGSNFTLKIRSTKLEDSAMYFCASSARQRQETQYFGPGTRLLVL.

This chain joins TRBV2 and TRBJ2-1; TRBD2 aligns across 7 bases. The CDR3 is 14 amino acids. CDR1 and CDR2 (germline): SNHLY, FYNNEI. V dropped 7 bases and J dropped 8; count of bases not matched to a gene: 11. The CDR3 region is CASKPHGLVHEQFF. CDR3 DNA: TGTGCCAGCAAACCCCATGGACTAGTCCATGAGCAGTTCTTC.

This chain joins TRBV2 and TRBJ1-1; D may be TRBD1 (5 bases). The germline gives CDR1 SNHLY, CDR2 FYNNEI. Trimming cost V 7 bases and J 2 bases, with 14 bases left between them. The CDR3 runs 14 residues. CDR3 DNA sequence: TGTGCCAGCACTGGTGAAGGGGTTAACACTGAAGCTTTCTTT. Translated: CASTGEGVNTEAFF.

V gene TRBV18 combines with J gene TRBJ2-7, with 11 bases identical to TRBD1. Germline V lookup: CDR1 KGHSH, CDR2 LQKENI. V dropped 3 bases and J dropped 5; count of bases not matched to a gene: 6. The CDR3 is made up of 15 amino acids. DNA for the CDR3: TGTGCCAGCTCACCGCGGACAGGGGGCGAGGACGAGCAGTACTTC. Translated: CASSPRTGGEDEQYF.

The rearrangement uses TRBV7-9 and TRBJ1-2; possibly TRBD1 for D (6 bases). Germline CDR1 is SEHNR and CDR2 is FQNEAQ (reference sequence). CDR3 size: 12 residues. V was pared by 4 bases and J by 4 bases, with 7 bases between. CDR3 sequence: CASSSTGYGYTF. DNA for the CDR3: TGTGCCAGCAGCTCGACAGGCTATGGCTACACCTTC.

The rearrangement uses TRBV9 and TRBJ2-3; D is possibly TRBD2 (6 bases). The germline CDR1 and CDR2 sequences are SGDLS and YYNGEE. Trimming cost V 5 bases and J 0 bases, with 13 bases left between them. This CDR3 has 15 amino acids. The CDR3 DNA reads TGTGCCAGCAGTGGGGACGGGGGTAGCACAGATACGCAGTATTTT. This gives the protein CASSGDGGSTDTQYF.

A few counts support this clone. The CDR3 sequence is CASPDRAGELFF. The DNA of the CDR3 is TGTGCCAGTCCGGACAGGGCCGGGGAGCTGTTTTTT. The chain carries TRBV19 and TRBJ2-2; 8 bases fit TRBD1. This CDR3 contains 12 residues. The V and J ends lost 8 bases and 6 bases, in that order; junction bases with no gene match: 2. CDR1 and CDR2 (germline): LNHDA, SQIVND (reference sequence).

This clone was seen a few times. The chain couples TRBV25-1 to TRBJ2-3; 7 nucleotides agree with TRBD1. This CDR3 region has 14 residues. Trimming at V came to 4 bases and at J to 7 bases, leaving 8 bases not matched to a gene. Germline V gene lookup returns CDR1 MGHDK and CDR2 SYGVNS. The CDR3 DNA sequence: TGTGCCAGCAGTGTCCGGGACAGCACGCATACGCAGTATTTT. Its translation is CASSVRDSTHTQYF.

This rearrangement joins TRBV6-1 to TRBJ1-1; tentatively, D is TRBD1 (6 bases). Trimming removed 5 bases at V and 5 bases at J, with 9 bases between. The CDR3 spans 12 residues. The germline CDR1 and CDR2 sequences are MNHNS and SASEGT. The CDR3 sequence is CASSSGETEAFF. The CDR3, as DNA: TGTGCCAGCAGTTCAGGGGAGACTGAAGCTTTCTTT.

The rearrangement uses TRBV29-1 and TRBJ1-4; 9 nucleotides agree with TRBD1. CDR1 and CDR2 (germline): SQVTM, ANQGSEA. Trimming cost V 4 bases and J 8 bases; bases outside gene matches: 5. CDR3 length: 13 amino acids. The chain's CDR3 is CSVVGTGIEKLFF. CDR3 DNA: TGCAGCGTTGTGGGGACAGGGATCGAAAAACTGTTTTTT.

The chain links TRBV7-2 to TRBJ2-5; TRBD2 agrees at 9 bases. This CDR3 is built from 14 residues. Unmatched junction bases numbered 5, after V lost 4 bases and J lost 5 bases. Germline CDR1 and CDR2: SGHTA and FQGNSA. CDR3 loop: CASSSSGRTETQYF. DNA of the CDR3: TGTGCCAGCAGCTCAAGCGGGAGGACGGAGACCCAGTACTTC.

This clone appeared a few times. Within the sample, other DNA sequences also encode this same CDR3. The rearrangement joins TRBV9 to TRBJ2-7, with 8 bases matching TRBD2. Germline V lookup: CDR1 SGDLS, CDR2 YYNGEE. V shed 0 bases and J 3 bases; nucleotides not matched to a gene: 2. The length of the CDR3 is 14 residues. CDR3 coding DNA: TGTGCCAGCAGCGTAGGAAGCGGGAGCTACGAGCAGTACTTC. It translates to CASSVGSGSYEQYF.

This clone has just one count. The chain joins TRBV10-3 to TRBJ2-5; TRBD1 matches at 7 bases. This CDR3 has 14 residues. Losses at the gene ends were 7 bases for V and 7 bases for J; bases not matched to a gene: 12. From germline, CDR1 is ENHRY and CDR2 SYGVKD. In nucleotides, the CDR3 is TGTGCCATCACCCGGGACAGCTCCTCGGGGACCCAGTACTTC. Amino acids: CAITRDSSSGTQYF.

The chain recombines TRBV9 with TRBJ1-1; 8 bases are shared with TRBD1. Germline trimming cut 3 bases from V and 2 bases from J; bases unmatched to any gene: 30. Germline V gene data show CDR1 as SGDLS and CDR2 as YYNGEE. The CDR3 runs 23 residues. The DNA for the CDR3 is TGTGCCAGCAGCGACCGGGCCCTAAAAGAGACAGGGGCGATGGAGGGGAGAAACACTGAAGCTTTCTTT. It is translated as CASSDRALKETGAMEGRNTEAFF.

The rearrangement links TRBV2 to TRBJ2-5; 9 nucleotides match TRBD1. This CDR3 spans 16 amino acids. J lost 2 bases, V lost 4 bases, and 8 bases had no gene match. Per germline, CDR1 SNHLY and CDR2 FYNNEI. CDR3 bases: TGTGCCAGCAGTGTTGCCCGGGACAGGGCGCAAGAGACCCAGTACTTC. Translating gives CASSVARDRAQETQYF.

V and J are TRBV11-3 and TRBJ2-7; D unresolved. CDR3 size: 12 residues. Germline V gene sequence: CDR1 SGHNT, CDR2 YENEEA. Trimming removed 5 bases at V and 3 bases at J, with 8 bases between. The CDR3 DNA sequence: TGTGCCAGCAGCCACATGCTCTACGAGCAGTACTTC. As protein: CASSHMLYEQYF.

Only a few counts were recorded for this clone. The genes are TRBV11-2 and TRBJ1-3; D perhaps matches TRBD1 (5 bases). This CDR3 comprises 10 residues. Germline CDR1 and CDR2: SGHAT and FQNNGV. The CDR3 sequence is CASLGHTIYF. The CDR3 DNA follows: TGTGCGAGCCTGGGGCACACCATATATTTT.

This clone was detected only once. The chain has TRBV10-2 and TRBJ2-2; D may be TRBD1 (5 bases). This CDR3 spans 11 amino acids. Germline CDR1 and CDR2: WSHSY and SAAADI. Trimming shortened V by 3 bases and J by 12 bases, and 8 bases separated the two germline ends. CDR3 region: CASSEKGKLFF. CDR3 nucleotides: TGCGCCAGCAGTGAAAAGGGGAAGCTGTTTTTT.

This sequence joins TRBV5-1 and TRBJ2-1; the match to TRBD2 covers 9 bases. The CDR3 contains 15 residues. Germline V gene data show CDR1 as SGHRS and CDR2 as YFSETQ. V gave up 2 bases and J gave up 9 bases; unmatched junction bases: 9. The CDR3 spells CASSFLAGDAGEQFF. The DNA of the CDR3 is TGCGCCAGCAGCTTTTTAGCGGGGGACGCAGGTGAGCAGTTCTTC. The whole variable domain, filled in from reference TRBV5-1 and TRBJ2-1, reads KAGVTQTPRYLIKTRGQQVTLSCSPISGHRSVSWYQQTPGQGLQFLFEYFSETQRNKGNFPGRFSGRQFSNSRSEMNVSTLELGDSALYLCASSFLAGDAGEQFFGPGTRLTVL.

The genes are TRBV18 and TRBJ2-7; weak D call: TRBD2 (5 bases). V was trimmed by 4 bases and J by 2 bases, leaving 15 bases between them. CDR3 length: 15 amino acids. The germline V gene encodes CDR1 KGHSH and CDR2 LQKENI. CDR3 protein: CASSRGLDLTYEQYF. The CDR3 nucleotides are TGTGCCAGCTCACGCGGACTGGACCTAACCTACGAGCAGTACTTC. Together with reference TRBV18 and TRBJ2-7, the CDR3 gives the full variable domain: NAGVMQNPRHLVRRRGQEARLRCSPMKGHSHVYWYRQLPEEGLKFMVYLQKENIIDESGMPKERFSAEFPKEGPSILRIQQVVRGDSAAYFCASSRGLDLTYEQYFGPGTRLTVT.